What follows are 11 T cell receptor beta chains derived from one specimen sequenced in a study of blood T cell repertoires in COVID-19. Clones were read by immunoSEQ multiplex PCR, and TCRdb kept only the in-frame ones, dropping some. In the table there are around 150,000 clones, about four fifths of which are singletons. Sequencing was performed on peripheral blood. These TCRs come from a man aged 70-80 years with acute or convalescent COVID-19.

The chain has TRBV7-8 and TRBJ1-2; D call uncertain. V shed 3 bases and J shed 6 bases, with 14 bases lying between them. The CDR3 has 14 residues. CDR1 and CDR2 (germline): SGHVS, FQNEAQ. The CDR3 loop reads CASSLERGSHGYTF. The CDR3 nucleotides are TGTGCCAGCAGCTTGGAACGAGGGTCGCATGGCTACACCTTC. Full variable domain (remainder filled in from reference TRBV7-8 and TRBJ1-2): GAGVSQSPRYKVAKRGQDVALRCDPISGHVSLFWYQQALGQGPEFLTYFQNEAQLDKSGLPSDRFFAERPEGSVSTLKIQRTQQEDSAVYLCASSLERGSHGYTFGSGTRLTVV.

This clone was seen a single time. V is TRBV28 and J is TRBJ1-1; 7 positions agree with TRBD1. Germline V CDR1 and CDR2: MDHEN, SYDVKM. The trim removed 4 bases at V and 11 bases at J, leaving 13 bases unmatched. The CDR3 has 14 amino acids. The CDR3 loop reads CASSSPPADRKAFF. Written as DNA, the CDR3 is TGTGCCAGCAGTTCACCTCCCGCGGACAGGAAGGCTTTCTTT.

The chain couples TRBV28 to TRBJ1-2; 9 bases agree with TRBD1. Germline V gene lookup returns CDR1 MDHEN and CDR2 SYDVKM. V lost 7 bases to trimming and J lost 2 bases; unmatched junction nucleotides: 5. This CDR3 has 14 amino acids. The CDR3 region is CASKTGGTNYGYTF. CDR3 in DNA: TGTGCCAGCAAGACAGGGGGAACCAACTATGGCTACACCTTC.

The chain links TRBV5-1 to TRBJ1-4; D is possibly TRBD1 (5 bases). Germline-derived CDR1 and CDR2 are SGHRS and YFSETQ. The germline V and J ends were trimmed by 5 bases and 5 bases, with 19 bases remaining between them. The CDR3 length is 16 residues. CDR3 in amino acids: CASRKTPGLLNEKLFF. In nucleotides, the CDR3 is TGCGCCAGCAGAAAAACCCCAGGGCTCCTAAATGAAAAACTGTTTTTT.

The J gene is TRBJ2-4, the V gene TRBV19; 9 nucleotides align to TRBD1. The CDR3 length is 17 residues. Germline-derived CDR1 and CDR2 are LNHDA and SQIVND (reference sequence). V shed 1 base, J shed 2 bases, and the junction held 6 bases outside the gene matches. As DNA, the CDR3 is TGTGCCAGTAGTATAGTGGGACAGGGAGTTACCAAAAACATTCAGTACTTC. This encodes CASSIVGQGVTKNIQYF.

Only a few counts were recorded for this clone. The V call is TRBV2, the J call TRBJ1-3; TRBD1 matches at 7 bases. Germline CDR1 and CDR2: SNHLY and FYNNEI. With V trimmed by 5 bases and J by 9 bases, 4 bases remained unmatched. The CDR3 is 12 residues long. CDR3: CASSLQGPTIYF. The DNA of the CDR3 is TGTGCCAGCAGTTTACAGGGGCCCACCATATATTTT.

This clone was found a few times. The V gene is TRBV19, the J gene TRBJ1-4; possible D gene TRBD1, 5 bases. With 10 bases removed from V and 2 bases from J, the gap between germline ends came to 11 bases. This CDR3 has 13 residues. Germline CDR1 reads LNHDA; CDR2 reads SQIVND (reference sequence). CDR3 residues: CATHRSTNEKLFF. The CDR3 coding sequence is TGTGCCACCCACAGGTCTACTAATGAAAAACTGTTTTTT.

The table lists this clone with a few counts. The chain combines TRBV2 with TRBJ1-6, with D uncertain. Trimming removed 7 bases at V and 9 bases at J, with 10 bases between. The CDR3 covers 12 residues. In germline, CDR1 is SNHLY, CDR2 FYNNEI. The CDR3 bases are TGTGCCAGCATCTCGGAGCTTTCACCCCTCCACTTT. Its translation is CASISELSPLHF.

The V gene is TRBV6-5, the J gene TRBJ1-6, with D perhaps matching TRBD1 (5 bases). The CDR3 extends over 16 amino acids. Trimming shortened V by 4 bases and J by 6 bases, and 16 bases separated the two germline ends. From germline, CDR1 is MNHEY and CDR2 SVGAGI. The CDR3 reads CASSWGRVQGNSPLHF. CDR3 DNA: TGTGCCAGCAGTTGGGGAAGGGTTCAGGGTAATTCACCCCTCCACTTT.

This chain links TRBV27 with TRBJ2-1; D is ambiguous. The CDR3 consists of 14 residues. Germline CDR1 is MNHEY and CDR2 is SMNVEV (reference sequence). Trimming removed 5 bases from V and 7 bases from J, with 15 bases in between. CDR3 region: CASSPRFTRNEQFF. In nucleotides, the CDR3 is TGTGCCAGCAGTCCACGGTTCACCCGGAATGAGCAGTTCTTC.

The chain combines TRBV7-9 with TRBJ1-2, with TRBD1 as a possible D gene (5 bases). This CDR3 spans 13 amino acids. Trimming removed 5 bases at V and 5 bases at J, with 12 bases between. Germline V lookup: CDR1 SEHNR, CDR2 FQNEAQ (reference sequence). This CDR3 reads CASSPGREYGYTF. The CDR3 nucleotides are TGTGCCAGCAGCCCCGGCAGGGAATATGGCTACACCTTC.